This T cell receptor (beta chain) was found in a study of OX40 agonist ivuxolimab in advanced cancers. Turning to the study itself: Eligibility admitted prior anti-PD-1, anti-PD-L1 or anti-CTLA-4 therapy; 35% to 40% had some.

Measured with immunoSEQ multiplex PCR; TCRdb has only the in-frame clones, and not every one. The sample has just over 25,000 clones; around 85% are singletons. CDR1 is MGHRA, CDR2 YSYEKL, per germline. The CDR3 is 16 amino acids. With 3 bases clipped from V and 2 bases from J, the junction kept 3 bases outside the gene matches. Turning to this clone: Antigen unknown.

Study observations and caveats: Among the least clonally expanded were partial responders at 0.1-3.0 mg/kg.

This receptor was obtained from an adult with an advanced solid tumor such as melanoma, head and neck, liver or kidney cancer. Specimen: CD4+ or CD8+ T cells sorted from blood, collected in a trial of the OX40 agonist ivuxolimab. The chain couples TRBV4-1 to TRBJ2-1, with 11 positions matching TRBD2. The CDR3 reads CASSQLAGGTYNEQFF. The CDR3 DNA follows: TGCGCCAGCAGCCAGCTAGCGGGGGGTACCTACAATGAGCAGTTCTTC.